The source of this T cell receptor beta chain is a study of control samples from healthy donors and cancer patients. This CDR3 region has 16 residues. Germline CDR1 SGHAT, CDR2 FQNNGV. V lost 4 bases and J lost 2, with 15 bases in between. Profiling relied on immunoSEQ multiplex PCR, and the TCRdb table lists in-frame clones only, not all of them. The sample comprises under 60,000 clones, about 95% of which are singletons, and around 4% rests with the top ten. The chain is built from TRBV11-2 and TRBJ2-1; maybe TRBD2 (5 bases). The receptor was isolated from a man aged 30 to 45 in good health. The sequenced material came from blood. This chain's CDR3 is CASSSPRRRTYNEQFF. In DNA form, the CDR3 reads TGTGCCAGCAGCTCCCCGAGGAGGCGGACCTACAATGAGCAGTTCTTC. The full variable domain, its missing parts supplied by reference TRBV11-2 and TRBJ2-1, is EAGVAQSPRYKIIEKRQSVAFWCNPISGHATLYWYQQILGQGPKLLIQFQNNGVVDDSQLPKDRFSAERLKGVDSTLKIQPAKLEDSAVYLCASSSPRRRTYNEQFFGPGTRLTVL.